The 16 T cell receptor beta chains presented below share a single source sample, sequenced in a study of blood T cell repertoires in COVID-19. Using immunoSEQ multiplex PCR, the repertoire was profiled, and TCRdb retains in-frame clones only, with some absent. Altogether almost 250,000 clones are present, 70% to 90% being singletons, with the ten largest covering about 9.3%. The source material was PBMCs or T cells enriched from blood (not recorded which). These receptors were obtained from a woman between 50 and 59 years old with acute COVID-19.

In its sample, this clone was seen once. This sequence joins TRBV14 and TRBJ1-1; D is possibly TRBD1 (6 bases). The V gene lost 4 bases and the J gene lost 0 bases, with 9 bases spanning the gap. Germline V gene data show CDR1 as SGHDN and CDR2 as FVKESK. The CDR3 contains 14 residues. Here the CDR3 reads CASSLQGLNTEAFF. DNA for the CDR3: TGTGCCAGCAGCCTTCAGGGGCTGAACACTGAAGCTTTCTTT.

In DNA, the CDR3 is TGTGCCAGCAGTTGGGGACAGCCGTTTGGGTATGGCTACACCTTC. Protein: CASSWGQPFGYGYTF. V is TRBV6-5 and J is TRBJ1-2, with 7 positions matching TRBD1. The germline gives CDR1 MNHEY, CDR2 SVGAGI. The CDR3 covers 15 residues. V lost 4 bases and J lost 5; bases outside the gene matches: 10.

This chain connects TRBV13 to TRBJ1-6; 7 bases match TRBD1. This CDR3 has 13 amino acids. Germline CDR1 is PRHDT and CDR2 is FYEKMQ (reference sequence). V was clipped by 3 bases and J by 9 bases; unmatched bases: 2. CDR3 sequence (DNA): TGTGCCAGCAGCTTCACAGGGGTTTCACCCCTCCACTTT. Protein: CASSFTGVSPLHF.

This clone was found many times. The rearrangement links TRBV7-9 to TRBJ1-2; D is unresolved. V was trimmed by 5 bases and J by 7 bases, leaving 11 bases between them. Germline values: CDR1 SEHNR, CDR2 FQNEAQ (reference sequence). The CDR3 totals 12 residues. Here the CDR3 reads CASSDTALGYTF. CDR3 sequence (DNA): TGTGCCAGCAGCGACACGGCCCTTGGCTACACCTTC.

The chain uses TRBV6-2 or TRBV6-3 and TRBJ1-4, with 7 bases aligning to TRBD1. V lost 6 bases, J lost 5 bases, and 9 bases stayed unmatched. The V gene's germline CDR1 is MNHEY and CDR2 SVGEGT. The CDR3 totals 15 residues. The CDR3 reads CASSRPTGTNEKLFF. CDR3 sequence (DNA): TGTGCCAGCAGCCGACCGACAGGGACCAATGAAAAACTGTTTTTT.

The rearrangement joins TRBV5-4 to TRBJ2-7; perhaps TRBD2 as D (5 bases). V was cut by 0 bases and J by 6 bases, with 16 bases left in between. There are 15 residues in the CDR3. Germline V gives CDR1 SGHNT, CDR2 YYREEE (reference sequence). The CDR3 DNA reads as TGTGCCAGCAGCTTGGGGCGGAGCTATGCGGGCGAGCAGTACTTC. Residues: CASSLGRSYAGEQYF.

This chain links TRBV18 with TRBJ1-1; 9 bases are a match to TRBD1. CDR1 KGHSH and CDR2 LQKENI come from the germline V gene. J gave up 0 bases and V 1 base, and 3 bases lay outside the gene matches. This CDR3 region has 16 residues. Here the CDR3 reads CASSPRTGDMNTEAFF. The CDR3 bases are TGTGCCAGCTCACCACGGACAGGGGATATGAACACTGAAGCTTTCTTT.

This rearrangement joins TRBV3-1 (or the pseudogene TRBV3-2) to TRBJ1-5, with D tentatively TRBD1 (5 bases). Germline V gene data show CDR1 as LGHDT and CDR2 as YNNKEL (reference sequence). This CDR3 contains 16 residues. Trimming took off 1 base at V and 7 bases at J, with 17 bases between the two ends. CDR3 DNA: TGTGCCAGCAGCCAAGGGCTAAGTGGGAGGGGACAGCCCCAGCATTTT. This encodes CASSQGLSGRGQPQHF.

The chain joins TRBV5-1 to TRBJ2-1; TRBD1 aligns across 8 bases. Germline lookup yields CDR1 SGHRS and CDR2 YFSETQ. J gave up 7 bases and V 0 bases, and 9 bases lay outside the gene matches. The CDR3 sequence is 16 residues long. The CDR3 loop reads CASSLVGTGVRNEQFF. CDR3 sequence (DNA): TGCGCCAGCAGCTTGGTAGGGACAGGTGTGCGGAATGAGCAGTTCTTC.

As DNA, the CDR3 is TGTGCCTGGAACACAGGGGGCGGGCAGCCCCAGCATTTT. Its translation is CAWNTGGGQPQHF. The chain joins TRBV30 to TRBJ1-5; TRBD1 aligns across 9 bases. This CDR3 is built from 13 residues. Trimming at V came to 4 bases and at J to 7 bases, leaving 5 bases not matched to a gene. Germline V gene sequence: CDR1 GTSNPN, CDR2 SVGIG (reference sequence). The full variable domain, rest sourced from reference TRBV30 and TRBJ1-5, is SQTIHQWPATLVQPVGSPLSLECTVEGTSNPNLYWYRQAAGRGLQLLFYSVGIGQISSEVPQNLSASRPQDRQFILSSKKLLLSDSGFYLCAWNTGGGQPQHFGDGTRLSIL.

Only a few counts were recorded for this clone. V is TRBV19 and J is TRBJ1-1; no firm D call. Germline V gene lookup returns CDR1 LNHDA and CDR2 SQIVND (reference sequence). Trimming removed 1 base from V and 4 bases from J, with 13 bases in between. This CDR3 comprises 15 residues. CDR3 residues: CASSIVALAGTEAFF. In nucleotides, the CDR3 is TGTGCCAGTAGTATAGTGGCATTAGCGGGCACTGAAGCTTTCTTT.

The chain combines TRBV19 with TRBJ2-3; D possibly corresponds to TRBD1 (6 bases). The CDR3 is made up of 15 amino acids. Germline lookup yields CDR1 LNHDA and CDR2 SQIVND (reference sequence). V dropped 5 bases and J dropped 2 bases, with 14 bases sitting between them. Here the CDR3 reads CASSVGQSTTDTQYF. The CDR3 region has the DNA TGTGCCAGTAGTGTAGGACAGTCGACCACAGATACGCAGTATTTT.

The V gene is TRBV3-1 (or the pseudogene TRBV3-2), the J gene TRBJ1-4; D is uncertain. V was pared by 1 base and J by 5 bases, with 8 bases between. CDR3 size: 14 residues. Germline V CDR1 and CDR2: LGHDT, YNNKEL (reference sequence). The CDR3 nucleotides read TGTGCCAGCAGCCAAGGGCTGGGCAATGAAAAACTGTTTTTT. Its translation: CASSQGLGNEKLFF.

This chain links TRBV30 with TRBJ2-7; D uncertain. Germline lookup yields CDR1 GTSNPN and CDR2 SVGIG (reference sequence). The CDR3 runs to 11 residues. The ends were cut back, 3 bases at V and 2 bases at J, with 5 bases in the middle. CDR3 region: CAWRRAYEQYF. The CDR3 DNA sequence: TGTGCCTGGAGGCGTGCCTACGAGCAGTACTTC.

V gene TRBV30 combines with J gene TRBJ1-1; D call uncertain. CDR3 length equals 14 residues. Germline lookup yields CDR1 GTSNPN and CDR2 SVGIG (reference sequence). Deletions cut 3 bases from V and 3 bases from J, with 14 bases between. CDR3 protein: CAWRGYSSDTEAFF. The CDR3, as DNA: TGTGCCTGGAGGGGTTACAGTTCTGACACTGAAGCTTTCTTT.

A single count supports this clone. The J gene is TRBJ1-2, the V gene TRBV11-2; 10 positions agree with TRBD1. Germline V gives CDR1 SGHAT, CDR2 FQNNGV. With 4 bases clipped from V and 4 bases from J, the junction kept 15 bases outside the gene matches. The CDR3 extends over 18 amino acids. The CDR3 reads CASSSQKGTGASLYGYTF. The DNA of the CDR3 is TGTGCCAGCAGCTCCCAAAAAGGGACAGGGGCCTCACTCTATGGCTACACCTTC.